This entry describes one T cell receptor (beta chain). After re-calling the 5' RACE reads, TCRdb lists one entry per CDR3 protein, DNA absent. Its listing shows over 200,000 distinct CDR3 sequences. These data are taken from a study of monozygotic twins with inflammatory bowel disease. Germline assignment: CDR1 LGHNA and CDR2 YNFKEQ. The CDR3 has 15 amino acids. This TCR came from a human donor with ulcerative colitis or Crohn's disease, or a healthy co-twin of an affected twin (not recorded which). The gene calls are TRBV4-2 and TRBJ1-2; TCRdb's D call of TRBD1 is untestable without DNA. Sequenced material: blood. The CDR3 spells CASSRGDRLNYGYTF.